These 14 T cell receptor beta chains share one sample of origin, sequenced in a study of CD8 T cells in ankylosing spondylitis. Via MiXCR, TCRdb re-called the 5' RACE reads, giving one row per CDR3 protein. The repertoire holds more than 95,000 distinct CDR3 sequences, with 8% to 10% as singletons. Material for sequencing was blood, either unsorted or a sorted T cell fraction (not recorded which). The receptors shown here come from a male donor with ankylosing spondylitis or in good health (not recorded which).

This clonotype was counted ten times or more. The chain is built from TRBV20-1 and TRBJ2-7; D gene uncertain. Trimming removed 0 bases at V and 5 bases at J, with 8 bases between. The V gene's germline CDR1 is DFQATT and CDR2 SNEGSKA (reference sequence). CDR3 length equals 12 residues. CDR3 residues: CSAREGGDEQYF. The CDR3 DNA reads as TGCAGTGCTAGAGAGGGCGGCGACGAGCAGTACTTC.

A note on this clonotype: One base away lies a much larger clone, so this may be a sequencing read error. The rearrangement links TRBV7-2 to TRBJ2-5; TRBD1 agrees at 7 bases. This CDR3 comprises 13 residues. The V segment lost 6 bases and the J segment 2 bases; nucleotides outside the gene matches: 3. Germline CDR1 SGHTA, CDR2 FQGNSA. The CDR3 nucleotides are TGTGCCAGCAGGCTGACAGGGCAAGAGACCCAGTACTTC. Translating gives CASRLTGQETQYF.

This clonotype showed up many times. This chain uses TRBV7-8 with TRBJ1-6; D is undetermined. The germline CDR1 and CDR2 sequences are SGHVS and FQNEAQ. Trimming removed 5 bases at V and 7 bases at J, with 15 bases between. The length of the CDR3 is 15 residues. The CDR3 region is CASSPRRSGNSPLHF. In nucleotides, the CDR3 is TGTGCCAGCAGCCCGCGAAGGTCGGGGAATTCACCCCTCCACTTT.

There are many counts of this clonotype. The chain recombines TRBV4-3 with TRBJ2-3, with D perhaps given as TRBD1 or TRBD2 (5 bases each). The CDR3 totals 13 residues. Trimming shortened V by 5 bases and J by 0 bases, and 6 bases separated the two germline ends. Germline-derived CDR1 and CDR2 are LGHNA and YSLEER. In DNA form, the CDR3 reads TGCGCCAGCAGCGAGGGGAGCACAGATACGCAGTATTTT. It is translated as CASSEGSTDTQYF.

The V gene is TRBV12-3 or TRBV12-4, the J gene TRBJ1-3; tentative D call: TRBD1 (6 bases). The CDR3 covers 14 residues. Deletions cut 6 bases from V and 6 bases from J, with 15 bases between. The CDR3 DNA follows: TGTGCCAGCAGACGCCTCAGGGGATTAAACACCATATATTTT. Translation gives CASRRLRGLNTIYF.

This clonotype occurred a few times. V gene TRBV4-3 combines with J gene TRBJ2-7; D unclear. Germline CDR1 and CDR2: LGHNA and YSLEER. CDR3 length: 15 amino acids. Trimming took off 4 bases at V and 2 bases at J, with 15 bases between the two ends. As DNA, the CDR3 is TGCGCCAGCAGCCTAGAGGTACGGAGAACCTACGAGCAGTACTTC. Its protein is CASSLEVRRTYEQYF.

The table lists this clonotype with many counts. The chain joins TRBV20-1 to TRBJ1-4; perhaps TRBD1 as D (6 bases). The length of the CDR3 is 14 residues. Trimming removed 5 bases from V and 8 bases from J, with 18 bases in between. CDR1 and CDR2 (germline): DFQATT, SNEGSKA (reference sequence). CDR3 DNA sequence: TGCAGTGCTCGCCCCGGGGGGCGCCAGGAAAAACTGTTTTTT. This codes for CSARPGGRQEKLFF.

V is TRBV11-2 and J is TRBJ2-3; the D gene is possibly TRBD2 (5 bases). The CDR3 totals 13 residues. Germline CDR1 and CDR2: SGHAT and FQNNGV. Trimming left V 3 bases short and J 10 bases short, with 14 bases between. In nucleotides, the CDR3 is TGTGCCAGCAGCTTGGACGGACCCGGGGCGCAGTATTTT. It codes for CASSLDGPGAQYF.

This clonotype appeared many times. The V gene is TRBV7-9, the J gene TRBJ2-3; D ambiguous. CDR1 and CDR2 (germline): SEHNR, FQNEAQ (reference sequence). The CDR3 covers 13 residues. V was clipped by 3 bases and J by 4 bases, with 8 bases between them. As DNA, the CDR3 is TGTGCCAGCAGCTTGGGGTACGCAGATACGCAGTATTTT. Protein: CASSLGYADTQYF. Variable domain in full (rest from reference TRBV7-9 and TRBJ2-3): DTGVSQNPRHKITKRGQNVTFRCDPISEHNRLYWYRQTLGQGPEFLTYFQNEAQLEKSRLLSDRFSAERPKGSFSTLEIQRTEQGDSAMYLCASSLGYADTQYFGPGTRLTVL.

This clonotype was seen at least ten times. This chain uses TRBV3-1 with TRBJ2-1, with D maybe TRBD2 (6 bases). Germline V CDR1 and CDR2: LGHDT, YNNKEL (reference sequence). V dropped 2 bases and J dropped 8 bases, with 16 bases sitting between them. The CDR3 totals 15 residues. The CDR3 reads CASSQNSGPSDEQFF. As DNA, the CDR3 is TGTGCCAGCAGCCAAAATAGCGGCCCATCGGATGAGCAGTTCTTC.

The gene calls are TRBV28 and TRBJ2-4; 7 bases agree with TRBD2. The V gene's germline CDR1 is MDHEN and CDR2 SYDVKM. V dropped 7 bases and J dropped 10; count of bases not matched to a gene: 7. This CDR3 is 12 amino acids long. The chain's CDR3 is CASTPGGNIQYF. For the CDR3, the DNA is TGTGCCAGCACCCCCGGGGGGAATATTCAGTACTTC.

This clonotype was observed a handful of times. The chain is built from TRBV12-3 or TRBV12-4 and TRBJ1-4; 7 bases line up with TRBD1. The CDR3 runs 15 residues. V lost 2 bases to trimming and J lost 5 bases; unmatched junction nucleotides: 5. The CDR3 is CASSLLVTGNEKLFF. CDR3 coding DNA: TGTGCCAGCAGTTTATTGGTGACAGGGAATGAAAAACTGTTTTTT.

This clonotype came up many times. V and J are TRBV5-1 and TRBJ2-7, with TRBD2 matching over 8 bases. Per the germline V gene, CDR1 is SGHRS and CDR2 is YFSETQ. The CDR3 runs 14 residues. V lost 4 bases, J lost 3 bases, and 6 bases stayed unmatched. The CDR3 DNA sequence: TGCGCCAGCAGCCAGCGGGAGCCTGGCTACGAGCAGTACTTC. Translating gives CASSQREPGYEQYF. Together with reference TRBV5-1 and TRBJ2-7, the CDR3 gives the full variable domain: KAGVTQTPRYLIKTRGQQVTLSCSPISGHRSVSWYQQTPGQGLQFLFEYFSETQRNKGNFPGRFSGRQFSNSRSEMNVSTLELGDSALYLCASSQREPGYEQYFGPGTRLTVT.

J is TRBJ2-7 and V is TRBV11-1; possibly TRBD2 for D (8 bases). Germline CDR1 SGHAT, CDR2 FQDESV (reference sequence). The CDR3 contains 19 residues. V was trimmed by 1 base and J by 2 bases, leaving 24 bases between them. As DNA, the CDR3 is TGTGCCAGCAGCTTAGTGGGTAGGGGGCCCGGGACTAGACCCTACGAGCAGTACTTC. Amino acid sequence: CASSLVGRGPGTRPYEQYF.